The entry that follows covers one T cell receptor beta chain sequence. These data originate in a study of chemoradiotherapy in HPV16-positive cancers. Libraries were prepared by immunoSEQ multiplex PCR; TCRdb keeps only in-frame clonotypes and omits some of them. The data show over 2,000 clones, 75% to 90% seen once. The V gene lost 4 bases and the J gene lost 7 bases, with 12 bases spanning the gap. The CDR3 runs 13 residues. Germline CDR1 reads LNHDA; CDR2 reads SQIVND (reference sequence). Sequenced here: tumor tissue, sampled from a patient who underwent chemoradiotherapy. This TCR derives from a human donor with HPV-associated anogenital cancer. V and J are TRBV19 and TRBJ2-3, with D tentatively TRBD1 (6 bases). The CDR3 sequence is CASSTGDRHTQYF. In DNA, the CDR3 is TGTGCCAGTAGTACCGGCGACAGGCATACGCAGTATTTT.